One sample yielded the 17 T cell receptor beta chains listed below, sequenced in a study of identifying expanded T cells in peripheral blood (dated by TCRdb to the late 2010s). The library was made by the immunoSEQ multiplex PCR assay. TCRdb retrieved this table from immuneACCESS and kept in-frame rearrangements only. Not all clones are present; in checked studies, unresolved V genes account for under half, and no reason is known for the remainder. The sample table records about 100,000 clones; 88% of these occur just once. Of the sample, 5.5% to 6.5% is held by the ten largest clones. The sample was blood. These receptors were taken from a person aged 18 to 75 in good health.

The chain has TRBV4-3 and TRBJ2-1; TRBD2 aligns across 7 bases. The CDR3 extends over 18 amino acids. Per the germline V gene, CDR1 is LGHNA and CDR2 is YSLEER. With 2 bases clipped from V and 3 bases from J, the junction kept 13 bases outside the gene matches. This chain's CDR3 is CASSQTLRAGDDYNEQFF. The CDR3 nucleotides read TGCGCCAGCAGCCAAACTCTACGTGCGGGAGACGACTACAATGAGCAGTTCTTC.

This clone has just a few counts. The CDR3, as DNA: TGTGCCAGCAGCTCGTCCGGTTCAACTTACGAGCAGTACTTC. Translated: CASSSSGSTYEQYF. The chain is built from TRBV7-2 and TRBJ2-7; D call uncertain. V was pared by 4 bases and J by 4 bases, with 14 bases between. CDR1 is SGHTA and CDR2 is FQGNSA in the germline V gene. The length of the CDR3 is 14 residues.

The chain joins TRBV10-3 to TRBJ1-1; D is ambiguous. The germline V gene has CDR1 ENHRY and CDR2 SYGVKD. CDR3 length: 13 residues. Trimming took off 2 bases at V and 0 bases at J, with 4 bases between the two ends. The CDR3 sequence: CAISEELNTEAFF. The CDR3 coding sequence is TGTGCCATCAGTGAGGAGCTGAACACTGAAGCTTTCTTT.

This clone turned up a few times. This chain joins TRBV7-2 and TRBJ1-2, with D uncertain. Trimming shortened V by 5 bases and J by 3 bases, and 10 bases separated the two germline ends. The CDR3 has 13 amino acids. The germline gives CDR1 SGHTA, CDR2 FQGNSA. The CDR3 is CASSPGGYYGYTF. In nucleotides, the CDR3 is TGTGCCAGCAGCCCTGGAGGATACTATGGCTACACCTTC.

The V call is TRBV4-1, the J call TRBJ2-7; no clear D. V was pared by 3 bases and J by 1 base, with 10 bases between. Germline V gene lookup returns CDR1 MGHRA and CDR2 YSYEKL. The CDR3 is made up of 14 amino acids. The CDR3 region has the DNA TGCGCCAGCAGCCAGATGACGCGTTCCTACGAGCAGTACTTC. Encoded protein: CASSQMTRSYEQYF.

The chain has TRBV7-3 and TRBJ2-2, with a possible D match to TRBD2 (6 bases). The CDR3 totals 16 residues. The V end lost 2 bases, the J end lost 4 bases, and 14 bases lay between the germline ends. Germline loops: CDR1 SGHTA, CDR2 FQGTGA. The CDR3 loop reads CASSLSPKAGTGELFF. As DNA, the CDR3 is TGTGCCAGCAGCTTATCACCGAAAGCGGGCACCGGGGAGCTGTTTTTT.

This chain uses TRBV4-2 with TRBJ2-3, with D hard to call. The length of the CDR3 is 14 residues. Germline V gives CDR1 LGHNA, CDR2 YNFKEQ. The germline V and J ends were trimmed by 0 bases and 1 base, with 5 bases remaining between them. The CDR3 sequence is CASSQETGTDTQYF. The CDR3 DNA reads as TGTGCCAGCAGCCAAGAAACAGGCACAGATACGCAGTATTTT.

The chain couples TRBV7-8 to TRBJ2-4, with D perhaps matching TRBD1 (6 bases). This CDR3 region has 16 residues. V was clipped by 3 bases and J by 0 bases, with 12 bases between them. CDR1 SGHVS and CDR2 FQNEAQ come from the germline V gene. In DNA form, the CDR3 reads TGTGCCAGCAGCTTCGGACAGCTGCTAGCCAAAAACATTCAGTACTTC. This encodes CASSFGQLLAKNIQYF.

J is TRBJ2-7 and V is TRBV19; tentatively, D is TRBD1 (5 bases). CDR1 and CDR2 (germline): LNHDA, SQIVND (reference sequence). Trimming cost V 0 bases and J 5 bases, with 11 bases left between them. The CDR3 is made up of 14 amino acids. CDR3 nucleotide sequence: TGTGCCAGTAGTATAGATGCAGGGATGGACGAGCAGTACTTC. Protein: CASSIDAGMDEQYF.

The chain uses TRBV5-1 and TRBJ1-1; TRBD1 agrees at 9 bases. V lost 3 bases to trimming and J lost 5 bases; unmatched junction nucleotides: 8. CDR3 size: 15 residues. Germline CDR1 is SGHRS and CDR2 is YFSETQ. The CDR3 sequence: CASSSQGAVGTEAFF. In DNA, the CDR3 is TGCGCCAGCAGCTCACAGGGGGCAGTAGGAACTGAAGCTTTCTTT.

This rearrangement joins TRBV5-1 to TRBJ2-1; 9 nucleotides agree with TRBD1. Germline V CDR1 and CDR2: SGHRS, YFSETQ. There are 15 residues in the CDR3. Trimming cost V 3 bases and J 4 bases; bases outside gene matches: 5. CDR3 loop: CASSYRTGEYNEQFF. The CDR3 DNA reads as TGCGCCAGCAGCTATAGGACAGGGGAGTACAATGAGCAGTTCTTC.

This rearrangement joins TRBV5-1 to TRBJ2-5, with D unclear. Germline V gives CDR1 SGHRS, CDR2 YFSETQ. The CDR3 has 15 residues. V dropped 2 bases and J dropped 3 bases, with 14 bases sitting between them. The CDR3 DNA reads as TGCGCCAGCAGCTTCCCAGACACCCTGGAAGAGACCCAGTACTTC. Protein: CASSFPDTLEETQYF.

This chain joins TRBV5-4 and TRBJ1-2; D gene ambiguous. Germline CDR1 and CDR2: SGHNT and YYREEE (reference sequence). V shed 2 bases and J shed 0 bases, with 8 bases lying between them. This CDR3 is 14 amino acids long. The CDR3 here is CASSLGSANYGYTF. DNA for the CDR3: TGTGCCAGCAGCTTAGGGTCAGCTAACTATGGCTACACCTTC.

This clone was seen just once. The chain is built from TRBV29-1 and TRBJ2-3; possibly TRBD1 for D (6 bases). The CDR3 loop spans 14 amino acids. Germline loops: CDR1 SQVTM, CDR2 ANQGSEA. Trimming left V 4 bases short and J 1 base short, with 12 bases between. The CDR3 sequence is CSVAQGRGTDTQYF. CDR3 DNA: TGCAGCGTTGCGCAGGGGCGTGGCACAGATACGCAGTATTTT.

The J gene is TRBJ1-1, the V gene TRBV12-5; TRBD1 is a possible D gene (5 bases). Germline CDR1 and CDR2: LGHNT and FRNRAP. Trimming cost V 5 bases and J 2 bases, with 15 bases left between them. The CDR3 is made up of 15 amino acids. The CDR3 region is CASGGATTGNTEAFF. The CDR3, as DNA: TGTGCTAGTGGTGGGGCCACTACAGGAAACACTGAAGCTTTCTTT.

The gene calls are TRBV9 and TRBJ2-1, with 9 bases that match TRBD2. Germline CDR1 is SGDLS and CDR2 is YYNGEE. CDR3 length equals 16 residues. V was clipped by 2 bases and J by 10 bases; unmatched bases: 13. The CDR3 loop is CASSVFLPSGKEEQFF. CDR3 sequence (DNA): TGTGCCAGCAGCGTTTTCCTGCCTAGCGGGAAGGAGGAGCAGTTCTTC.

The genes are TRBV19 and TRBJ1-5; TRBD1 is a possible D gene (5 bases). Germline lookup yields CDR1 LNHDA and CDR2 SQIVND (reference sequence). There are 15 residues in the CDR3. The V and J ends lost 6 bases and 2 bases respectively, with 14 bases between them. CDR3 nucleotide sequence: TGTGCCAGTAGAACCGACAGTTCGGGCAATCAGCCCCAGCATTTT. This translates into CASRTDSSGNQPQHF. Drawing the rest from reference TRBV19 and TRBJ1-5, the complete variable domain is DGGITQSPKYLFRKEGQNVTLSCEQNLNHDAMYWYRQDPGQGLRLIYYSQIVNDFQKGDIAEGYSVSREKKESFPLTVTSAQKNPTAFYLCASRTDSSGNQPQHFGDGTRLSIL.